A selection of T cell receptor beta chains follows, all from one sample in a study of blood T cell repertoires in COVID-19. TCRdb's copy holds only in-frame clones and misses some; the assay was immunoSEQ multiplex PCR. The table has about 49,000 clones, 80% to 90% seen once. The sequencing input was peripheral blood. The origin of the receptors is a woman aged 60 to 75 with acute or convalescent COVID-19. The CDR3 runs from the conserved cysteine through the conserved F or W. Each record gives: D gene, CDR3 length, V gene, clone size, J gene, CDR3 protein, CDR3 DNA. D genes are given only for firm matches. Clone size is not always given. Where it is, it says once, few, many or a class for expanded clones.

NA	15	TRBV28	NA	TRBJ1-5	CASSARGIRDQPQHF	TGTGCCAGCAGCGCGAGGGGGATTCGGGATCAGCCCCAGCATTTT
TRBD2	16	TRBV11-1	NA	TRBJ2-1	CASSLSGTSGRNEQFF	TGTGCCAGCAGCTTATCGGGGACTAGCGGGAGAAATGAGCAGTTCTTC
NA	12	TRBV13	NA	TRBJ2-7	CASSQTGYEQYF	TGTGCCAGCAGCCAGACTGGCTACGAGCAGTACTTC
NA	14	TRBV7-9	NA	TRBJ1-5	CASSLAGPNQPQHF	TGTGCCAGCAGCTTAGCGGGCCCCAATCAGCCCCAGCATTTT
NA	17	TRBV7-8	NA	TRBJ1-6	CASSSRQEKFYNSPLHF	TGTGCCAGCAGCTCCCGGCAGGAAAAATTTTATAATTCACCCCTCCACTTT
TRBD2	16	TRBV3-1/TRBV3-2	NA	TRBJ2-1	CASSLSGTRNSDEQFF	TGTGCCAGCAGCCTATCCGGGACTAGGAACTCTGATGAGCAGTTCTTC
NA	14	TRBV23-1	NA	TRBJ2-1	CASSRQSSYNEQFF	TGCGCCAGCAGTCGACAGAGCTCCTACAATGAGCAGTTCTTC
NA	15	TRBV18	NA	TRBJ1-4	CASSPETTTNEKLFF	TGTGCCAGCTCACCGGAGACTACAACTAATGAAAAACTGTTTTTT
NA	16	TRBV10-2	NA	TRBJ1-2	CASSELGLFGAYGYTF	TGCGCCAGCAGTGAGTTGGGGCTCTTTGGGGCCTATGGCTACACCTTC
NA	15	TRBV19	NA	TRBJ2-3	CASSMGTTGTDTQYF	TGTGCCAGTAGTATGGGTACGACAGGTACAGATACGCAGTATTTT
NA	13	TRBV2	NA	TRBJ1-5	CASSAQYNQPQHF	TGTGCCAGCAGTGCCCAGTACAATCAGCCCCAGCATTTT
TRBD2	14	TRBV7-2	NA	TRBJ2-7	CASSLTSGAHEQYF	TGTGCCAGCAGCTTGACTAGCGGGGCCCACGAGCAGTACTTC
TRBD1	16	TRBV30	once	TRBJ1-6	CAWSGGTGIGNSPLHF	TGTGCCTGGAGTGGTGGGACAGGGATCGGTAATTCACCCCTCCACTTT